Listed here are 14 T cell receptor beta chains from one sample, sequenced in a study of read filtering for tumor transcriptome and immune sequencing. This library used around 400 ng RNA and molecular barcoded adaptors spanning alpha/delta and beta/gamma chains. TCRdb independently ran MiXCR on the reads; one entry per CDR3 protein. Here the sample spans 35,000 to 40,000 distinct CDR3 sequences, 14% being singletons. Input material: a population of CD138-negative cells sorted from bone marrow. These receptors all come from a donor at least 40 years old with multiple myeloma.

Notes on this clonotype: A much larger clone lies one base from this, so it may be a read error. This chain links TRBV9 with TRBJ2-2; TRBD2 is a possible D gene (5 bases). This CDR3 is built from 13 residues. The V gene's germline CDR1 is SGDLS and CDR2 YYNGEE. The chain's CDR3 is CASRDGNTGELSF. The CDR3 bases are TGTGCCAGCAGAGACGGGAACACCGGGGAGCTGTCTTTT.

This clonotype was seen more than once but under ten times. The CDR3 region has the DNA TGCGCCAGCAGCCGCGGACGGGGCTACGAGCAGTACTTC. It codes for CASSRGRGYEQYF. The chain combines TRBV4-1 with TRBJ2-7; D might be TRBD2 (5 bases). The V end lost 4 bases, the J end lost 3 bases, and 10 bases lay between the germline ends. CDR3 length: 13 residues. Germline CDR1 MGHRA, CDR2 YSYEKL.

Turning to this clonotype: Given a far larger clone just one base away, this is likely a sequencing read error. J is TRBJ2-1 and V is TRBV7-9; 7 positions match TRBD2. CDR3 length: 15 amino acids. The V gene's germline CDR1 is SEHNR and CDR2 FQNEAQ (reference sequence). In DNA, the CDR3 is TGTGCCAGCAGCTTAGCTCCCGGGGAGGGCAATGTGCAGTTCTTC. Translated, it gives CASSLAPGEGNVQFF. The full variable domain, completed using reference TRBV7-9 and TRBJ2-1, is DTGVSQNPRHKITKRGQNVTFRCDPISEHNRLYWYRQTLGQGPEFLTYFQNEAQLEKSRLLSDRFSAERPKGSFSTLEIQRTEQGDSAMYLCASSLAPGEGNVQFFGPGTRLTVL.

This clonotype was observed many times. This sequence joins TRBV7-2 and TRBJ2-7; D possibly matches TRBD1 or TRBD2 (5 bases each). From germline, CDR1 is SGHTA and CDR2 FQGNSA. Trimming stripped 4 bases from V and 4 bases from J, with 8 bases between. The CDR3 consists of 12 residues. Here the CDR3 reads CASSYRRYEQYF. Here the CDR3 DNA reads TGTGCCAGCAGCTACAGGAGGTACGAGCAGTACTTC. The whole variable domain, filled in from reference TRBV7-2 and TRBJ2-7, reads GAGVSQSPSNKVTEKGKDVELRCDPISGHTALYWYRQSLGQGLEFLIYFQGNSAPDKSGLPSDRFSAERTGGSVSTLTIQRTQQEDSAVYLCASSYRRYEQYFGPGTRLTVT.

The chain carries TRBV7-2 and TRBJ2-1, with D tentatively TRBD1 (6 bases). Trimming removed 1 base at V and 1 base at J, with 8 bases between. Per germline, CDR1 SGHTA and CDR2 FQGNSA. The CDR3 contains 15 residues. The CDR3 reads CASSLGRGSYNEQFF. The DNA for the CDR3 is TGTGCCAGCAGCTTAGGTAGGGGGTCCTACAATGAGCAGTTCTTC.

The chain joins TRBV5-6 to TRBJ2-3, with a tentative D call TRBD1 (5 bases). Trimming stripped 0 bases from V and 5 bases from J, with 10 bases between. This CDR3 has 14 residues. Germline V CDR1 and CDR2: SGHDT, YYEEEE. The CDR3 region has the DNA TGTGCCAGCAGCTTGGAAGGGGTAGAAGATACGCAGTATTTT. It translates to CASSLEGVEDTQYF.

A note on this clonotype: A much larger clonotype is one base distant, so this may be a read error. The rearrangement joins TRBV7-3 to TRBJ2-3; D gene uncertain. CDR3 length: 13 residues. Looked up from germline, CDR1 is SGHTA and CDR2 is FQGTGA. The CDR3 region is CASSLFPTDTRYF. As DNA, the CDR3 is TGTGCCAGCAGCTTATTCCCCACAGATACGCGGTATTTT.

This clonotype came up a few times. The chain joins TRBV20-1 to TRBJ2-1; TRBD2 matches at 12 bases. Per germline, CDR1 DFQATT and CDR2 SNEGSKA (reference sequence). The CDR3 is 14 amino acids. The V segment lost 3 bases and the J segment 8 bases; nucleotides outside the gene matches: 5. The CDR3 sequence is CSASSSGGADEQFF. The DNA of the CDR3 is TGCAGTGCTAGTTCTAGCGGGGGGGCGGATGAGCAGTTCTTC.

This clonotype was detected ten times or more. The CDR3 sequence: CAIRSGLALDTQYF. DNA of the CDR3: TGTGCCATCAGGTCAGGACTAGCGCTAGATACGCAGTATTTT. The chain has TRBV10-3 and TRBJ2-3; 9 nucleotides align to TRBD2. V lost 6 bases, J lost 5 bases, and 6 bases stayed unmatched. The CDR3 sequence is 14 residues long. CDR1 and CDR2 (germline): ENHRY, SYGVKD.

This clonotype appeared many times. The rearrangement joins TRBV6-6 to TRBJ1-6; weak D call: TRBD1 (5 bases). This CDR3 has 14 amino acids. V was clipped by 2 bases and J by 6 bases, with 8 bases between them. The germline CDR1 and CDR2 sequences are MNHNY and SVGAGI (reference sequence). Here the CDR3 DNA reads TGTGCCAGCAGTTACGGGGGGACTAATTCACCCCTCCACTTT. Its translation is CASSYGGTNSPLHF.

This clonotype was counted only a few times. A much larger clone is a single base away; this may be a read error. The chain employs TRBV7-2 and TRBJ2-5, with 11 bases lining up with TRBD2. Germline CDR1 is SGHTA and CDR2 is FQGNSA. The CDR3 extends over 18 amino acids. This CDR3 reads CASSSSVDSGGGQEAQYF. The DNA of the CDR3 is TGTGCCAGCAGCTCCTCCGTGGATAGCGGGGGGGGCCAAGAGGCCCAGTACTTC.

Ten or more counts support this clonotype. DNA for the CDR3: TGCAGCGTCTCGGACCGTGAAAAACTGTTTTTT. This sequence encodes CSVSDREKLFF. This chain uses TRBV29-1 with TRBJ1-4; no definite D call. Germline V lookup: CDR1 SQVTM, CDR2 ANQGSEA. The CDR3 totals 11 residues. The V end was cut by 6 bases, the J end by 7 bases, with 9 bases between.

This clonotype was seen repeatedly, ten times or more. This chain connects TRBV7-3 to TRBJ2-7; tentative D call: TRBD1 (7 bases). Trimming stripped 5 bases from V and 0 bases from J, with 11 bases between. This CDR3 region has 14 residues. Per the germline V gene, CDR1 is SGHTA and CDR2 is FQGTGA. CDR3 sequence reads: CASSPQGGSYEQYF. In nucleotides, the CDR3 is TGTGCCAGCAGCCCGCAGGGGGGCTCCTACGAGCAGTACTTC.

In its sample, this clonotype was seen many times. This chain connects TRBV2 to TRBJ2-5; D is possibly TRBD2 (5 bases). The CDR3 spans 12 residues. Looked up from germline, CDR1 is SNHLY and CDR2 is FYNNEI. Trimming shortened V by 3 bases and J by 9 bases, and 11 bases separated the two germline ends. CDR3 amino acids: CASSEERPPQYF. CDR3 nucleotide sequence: TGTGCCAGCAGTGAGGAGCGGCCGCCCCAGTACTTC.